The sequence of this T cell receptor beta chain was determined in a study of blood T cells in healthy people across ages. Study-wide results and caveats: It was the long-lived donors that had more naive CD4+ cells and higher diversity than aged donors.

In its sample, this clonotype was seen many times. The antigen is not known. V lost 0 bases and J 6 bases, leaving 4 bases between the germline ends. The CDR3 totals 12 residues. Looked up from germline, CDR1 is SGDLS and CDR2 is YYNGEE. A second PCR, run for about 7 to 11 cycles, used a sample-barcoded 5' primer plus a J-beta primer mix. TCRdb passed the 5' RACE reads through MiXCR, listing each CDR3 protein once. The table has hundreds of thousands of distinct CDR3 sequences, under 55% seen once; the top ten hold approximately 19%. The specimen sequenced was blood. This clonotype was sampled from a man aged 60-69 years in good health. The J gene is TRBJ2-1, the V gene TRBV9; D unresolved. The CDR3: CASSVGFNEQFF. In DNA form, the CDR3 reads TGTGCCAGCAGCGTAGGCTTCAATGAGCAGTTCTTC.